The 23 T cell receptor beta chains below were found in one sample sequenced in a study of blood T cell repertoires in COVID-19. Using immunoSEQ multiplex PCR, the repertoire was profiled, and TCRdb retains in-frame clones only, with some absent. The data contain more than 110,000 clones, more than 80% of them seen just once; the ten biggest clones take up almost 6.5%. Sequencing was carried out using peripheral blood. These receptor sequences come from a human donor in a cohort sampled during active COVID-19.

The V gene is TRBV3-1 (or the pseudogene TRBV3-2), the J gene TRBJ2-3, with D hard to call. Germline lookup yields CDR1 LGHDT and CDR2 YNNKEL (reference sequence). V gave up 1 base and J gave up 5 bases, with 7 bases separating them. The CDR3 has 13 amino acids. The chain's CDR3 is CASSQVSVDTQYF. The CDR3 DNA is TGTGCCAGCAGCCAAGTGTCGGTAGATACGCAGTATTTT.

This chain joins TRBV4-1 and TRBJ2-1; no definite D call. Germline V CDR1 and CDR2: MGHRA, YSYEKL. The CDR3 is 14 residues long. V was trimmed by 1 base and J by 6 bases, leaving 10 bases between them. The DNA of the CDR3 is TGCGCCAGCAGCCAAGTCATTAGGAGCAATGAGCAGTTCTTC. It yields the protein CASSQVIRSNEQFF.

The gene calls are TRBV9 and TRBJ2-3; weak D call: TRBD2 (6 bases). The CDR3 is made up of 16 amino acids. The germline V gene encodes CDR1 SGDLS and CDR2 YYNGEE. The V end was cut by 2 bases, the J end by 6 bases, with 19 bases between. CDR3 region: CASSVLGEAISDTQYF. CDR3 sequence (DNA): TGTGCCAGCAGCGTTTTGGGGGAGGCGATTAGTGATACGCAGTATTTT.

The genes are TRBV18 and TRBJ2-3, with 12 bases fitting TRBD1. This CDR3 comprises 16 residues. Germline CDR1 KGHSH, CDR2 LQKENI. Trimming took 0 bases from V and 5 from J; bases not matched to a gene: 3. This chain's CDR3 is CASSPPGQGAGDTQYF. The CDR3 nucleotides are TGTGCCAGCTCACCACCGGGACAGGGGGCAGGAGATACGCAGTATTTT.

The J gene is TRBJ2-3, the V gene TRBV4-3; TRBD2 agrees at 10 bases. The germline CDR1 and CDR2 sequences are LGHNA and YSLEER. The CDR3 sequence is 16 residues long. Trimming at V came to 3 bases and at J to 2 bases, leaving 5 bases not matched to a gene. The CDR3 protein is CASSQQRGGSTDTQYF. CDR3 DNA: TGCGCCAGCAGCCAGCAGCGGGGGGGTTCCACAGATACGCAGTATTTT.

The gene calls are TRBV5-8 and TRBJ2-2, with D tentatively TRBD1 (6 bases). The germline gives CDR1 SGHTS, CDR2 YDEGEE. This CDR3 is built from 15 residues. The V gene lost 8 bases and the J gene lost 2 bases, with 16 bases spanning the gap. DNA for the CDR3: TGTGCCAGTGAGCACCGGGACACCAACACCGGGGAGCTGTTTTTT. Its translation is CASEHRDTNTGELFF.

This chain uses TRBV2 with TRBJ2-3, with D possibly TRBD1 on 5 matching bases. This CDR3 has 12 amino acids. Germline loops: CDR1 SNHLY, CDR2 FYNNEI. The V end lost 4 bases, the J end lost 4 bases, and 6 bases lay between the germline ends. The CDR3, as DNA: TGTGCCAGCAGTGGACAGTCAGATACGCAGTATTTT. It is translated as CASSGQSDTQYF.

The rearrangement links TRBV6-5 to TRBJ1-6; 8 bases are a match to TRBD1. Per the germline V gene, CDR1 is MNHEY and CDR2 is SVGAGI. The V segment lost 5 bases and the J segment 9 bases; nucleotides outside the gene matches: 0. This CDR3 spans 12 amino acids. The CDR3 protein is CASSTGGSPLHF. The CDR3 DNA sequence: TGTGCCAGCAGTACAGGGGGTTCACCCCTCCACTTT.

The rearrangement joins TRBV7-2 to TRBJ2-5; TRBD1 agrees at 7 bases. The CDR3 consists of 16 residues. Germline loops: CDR1 SGHTA, CDR2 FQGNSA. V lost 1 base to trimming and J lost 5 bases; unmatched junction nucleotides: 10. The CDR3 here is CASSLESVYRGETQYF. CDR3 nucleotide sequence: TGTGCCAGCAGCTTAGAGTCCGTTTACAGGGGTGAGACCCAGTACTTC.

The rearrangement links TRBV30 to TRBJ2-7; 8 bases fit TRBD1. The V and J ends lost 1 base and 12 bases, in that order; junction bases with no gene match: 8. Germline lookup yields CDR1 GTSNPN and CDR2 SVGIG (reference sequence). CDR3 size: 12 residues. The CDR3 region is CAWSEGRGPGYF. The CDR3 nucleotides are TGTGCCTGGAGTGAGGGCAGGGGGCCCGGGTACTTC.

This rearrangement joins TRBV3-1 (or the pseudogene TRBV3-2) to TRBJ2-1, with TRBD1 identical over 9 bases. This CDR3 has 15 amino acids. The J segment lost 4 bases and the V segment lost 4 bases, leaving 5 bases of the junction unmatched. Germline CDR1 and CDR2: LGHDT and YNNKEL (reference sequence). The CDR3 DNA is TGTGCCAGCAGCCTCCTCGGGACAGGGTACAATGAGCAGTTCTTC. Translated, it gives CASSLLGTGYNEQFF.

The J gene is TRBJ2-1, the V gene TRBV19; 10 nucleotides match TRBD2. V dropped 7 bases and J dropped 5; count of bases not matched to a gene: 8. In germline, CDR1 is LNHDA, CDR2 SQIVND (reference sequence). There are 15 residues in the CDR3. CDR3 DNA sequence: TGTGCCAGTACCCTCACCAGCGGGGGGGACAATGAGCAGTTCTTC. Protein: CASTLTSGGDNEQFF.

The V call is TRBV7-3, the J call TRBJ2-2; a possible D gene is TRBD1 (6 bases). The CDR3 is 16 residues long. CDR1 and CDR2 from the germline V gene are SGHTA and FQGTGA. V was clipped by 6 bases and J by 1 base, with 15 bases between them. CDR3 nucleotide sequence: TGTGCCAGCAGGCTCTCGAGAGGGGGGAACACCGGGGAGCTGTTTTTT. Translation gives CASRLSRGGNTGELFF. The full variable domain, with the rest looked up from reference TRBV7-3 and TRBJ2-2, is GAGVSQTPSNKVTEKGKYVELRCDPISGHTALYWYRQSLGQGPEFLIYFQGTGAADDSGLPNDRFFAVRPEGSVSTLKIQRTERGDSAVYLCASRLSRGGNTGELFFGEGSRLTVL.

This clone was recorded only once. The rearrangement uses TRBV5-4 and TRBJ2-5, with TRBD2 matching 13 bases. The J segment lost 1 base and the V segment lost 4 bases, leaving 4 bases of the junction unmatched. In germline, CDR1 is SGHNT, CDR2 YYREEE (reference sequence). This CDR3 spans 16 amino acids. The CDR3 DNA sequence: TGTGCCAGCAGCGTCAGACTAGCGGGGGGCCAAGAGACCCAGTACTTC. Protein sequence: CASSVRLAGGQETQYF.

This sequence joins TRBV7-2 and TRBJ2-7, with 7 bases fitting TRBD1. V shed 4 bases, J shed 1 base, and the junction held 13 bases outside the gene matches. This CDR3 is 17 amino acids long. Germline V gene data show CDR1 as SGHTA and CDR2 as FQGNSA. The DNA for the CDR3 is TGTGCCAGCAGCTCCCGGGACAGTCGATTGGTATCCTACGAGCAGTACTTC. The encoded protein is CASSSRDSRLVSYEQYF.

This clone has a handful of counts. The CDR3 reads CAWARGWGQPQHF. CDR3 nucleotides: TGTGCCTGGGCCCGGGGGTGGGGTCAGCCCCAGCATTTT. The chain joins TRBV30 to TRBJ1-5; possible D gene TRBD1, 5 bases. CDR1 GTSNPN and CDR2 SVGIG come from the germline V gene (reference sequence). V was trimmed by 5 bases and J by 6 bases, leaving 14 bases between them. The CDR3 spans 13 residues. The entire variable domain, with the rest obtained from reference TRBV30 and TRBJ1-5, is as follows: SQTIHQWPATLVQPVGSPLSLECTVEGTSNPNLYWYRQAAGRGLQLLFYSVGIGQISSEVPQNLSASRPQDRQFILSSKKLLLSDSGFYLCAWARGWGQPQHFGDGTRLSIL.

The chain links TRBV4-1 to TRBJ1-2; possibly TRBD1 for D (6 bases). The V gene's germline CDR1 is MGHRA and CDR2 YSYEKL. Trimming removed 5 bases from V and 3 bases from J, with 16 bases in between. The CDR3 is 15 residues long. In nucleotides, the CDR3 is TGCGCCAGCAGCGGGGGCCTAAGAGATCACTATGGCTACACCTTC. Its translation: CASSGGLRDHYGYTF.

This clone was counted between two and nine times. The V gene is TRBV7-3, the J gene TRBJ1-6, with 9 bases identical to TRBD1. With V trimmed by 1 base and J by 6 bases, 7 bases remained unmatched. CDR3 length: 17 residues. Germline V gene lookup returns CDR1 SGHTA and CDR2 FQGTGA. CDR3 sequence (DNA): TGTGCCAGCAGCTTAAAAGGTGACAGGGGGATTAATTCACCCCTCCACTTT. The encoded protein is CASSLKGDRGINSPLHF.

The V gene is TRBV2, the J gene TRBJ2-3, with 8 bases identical to TRBD1. After removal of 10 bases from V and 1 base from J, the junction contained 7 bases not matched to a gene. The length of the CDR3 is 14 residues. From germline, CDR1 is SNHLY and CDR2 FYNNEI. CDR3 sequence (DNA): TGTGCCATCCTCCGGACAGGGCGCACAGATACGCAGTATTTT. It codes for CAILRTGRTDTQYF.

Here the CDR3 DNA reads TGTGCCAGCAGTTTAGAGAGGGAGGGCATCTCCTATAATTCACCCCTCCACTTT. Encoded protein: CASSLEREGISYNSPLHF. This rearrangement joins TRBV28 to TRBJ1-6; D not certain. The germline gives CDR1 MDHEN, CDR2 SYDVKM. Trimming left V 2 bases short and J 0 bases short, with 14 bases between. The CDR3 extends over 18 amino acids.

The chain joins TRBV10-3 to TRBJ2-3; TRBD2 matches at 15 bases. Looked up from germline, CDR1 is ENHRY and CDR2 is SYGVKD. J was trimmed by 4 bases and V by 6 bases; bases with no gene match: 8. The CDR3 contains 17 residues. The CDR3 DNA is TGTGCCATCAGCACCCGGACTAGCGGGGGGGCCTCAGATACGCAGTATTTT. Its protein is CAISTRTSGGASDTQYF.

This clone showed up just once. The chain carries TRBV5-1 and TRBJ1-4; D unresolved. Germline V gives CDR1 SGHRS, CDR2 YFSETQ. The CDR3 spans 16 residues. Trimming took off 0 bases at V and 7 bases at J, with 16 bases between the two ends. The CDR3 protein is CASSLAAGGNFEKLFF. The CDR3 DNA reads as TGCGCCAGCAGCTTGGCGGCCGGAGGGAACTTTGAAAAACTGTTTTTT.

The CDR3 DNA is TGTGCCAGCACCCCGATGACAGGGGGCTTCCACAATGAGCAGTTCTTC. Translating gives CASTPMTGGFHNEQFF. The rearrangement joins TRBV7-9 to TRBJ2-1; 10 bases align to TRBD1. The CDR3 runs 16 residues. CDR1 is SEHNR, CDR2 FQNEAQ, per germline (reference sequence). Trimming cost V 7 bases and J 5 bases; bases outside gene matches: 11.